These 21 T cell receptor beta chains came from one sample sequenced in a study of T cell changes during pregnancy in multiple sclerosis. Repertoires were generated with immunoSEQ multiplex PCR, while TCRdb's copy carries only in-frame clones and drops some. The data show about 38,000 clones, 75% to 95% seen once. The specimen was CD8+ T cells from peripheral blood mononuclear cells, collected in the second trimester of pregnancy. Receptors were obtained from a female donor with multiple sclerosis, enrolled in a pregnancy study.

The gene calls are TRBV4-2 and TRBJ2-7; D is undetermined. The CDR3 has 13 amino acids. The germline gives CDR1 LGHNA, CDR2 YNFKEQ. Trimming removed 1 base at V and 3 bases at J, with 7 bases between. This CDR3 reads CASSQGFGYEQYF. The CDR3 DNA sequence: TGTGCCAGCAGCCAAGGGTTCGGCTACGAGCAGTACTTC.

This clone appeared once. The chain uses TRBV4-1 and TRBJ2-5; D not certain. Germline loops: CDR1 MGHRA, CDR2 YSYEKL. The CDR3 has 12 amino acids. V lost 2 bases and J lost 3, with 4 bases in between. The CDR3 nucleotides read TGCGCCAGCAGCCAACCGGAAGAGACCCAGTACTTC. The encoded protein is CASSQPEETQYF.

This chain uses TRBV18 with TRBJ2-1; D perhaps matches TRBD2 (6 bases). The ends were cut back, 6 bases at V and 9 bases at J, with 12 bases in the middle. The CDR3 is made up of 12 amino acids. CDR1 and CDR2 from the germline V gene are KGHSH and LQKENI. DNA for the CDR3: TGTGCCAGCTCCACCTTAGCGGCTGAGCAGTTCTTC. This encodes CASSTLAAEQFF.

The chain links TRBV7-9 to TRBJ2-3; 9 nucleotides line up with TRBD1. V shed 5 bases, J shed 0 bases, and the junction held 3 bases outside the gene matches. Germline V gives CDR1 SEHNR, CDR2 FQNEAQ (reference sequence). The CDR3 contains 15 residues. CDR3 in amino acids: CASSRDRASTDTQYF. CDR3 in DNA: TGTGCCAGCAGCAGGGACAGGGCAAGCACAGATACGCAGTATTTT.

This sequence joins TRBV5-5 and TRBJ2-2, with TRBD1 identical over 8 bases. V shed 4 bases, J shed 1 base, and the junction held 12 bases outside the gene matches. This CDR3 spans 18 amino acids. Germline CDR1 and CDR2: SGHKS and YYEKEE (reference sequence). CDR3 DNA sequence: TGTGCCAGCAGCCCCTTTCTCGACAGGGGAAGGAACACCGGGGAGCTGTTTTTT. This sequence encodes CASSPFLDRGRNTGELFF.

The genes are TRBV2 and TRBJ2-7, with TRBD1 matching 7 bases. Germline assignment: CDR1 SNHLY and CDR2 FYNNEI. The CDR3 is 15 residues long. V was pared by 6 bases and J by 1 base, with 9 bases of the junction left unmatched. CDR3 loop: CASRQGGARSYEQYF. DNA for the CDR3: TGTGCCAGCAGGCAAGGGGGCGCAAGGTCCTACGAGCAGTACTTC.

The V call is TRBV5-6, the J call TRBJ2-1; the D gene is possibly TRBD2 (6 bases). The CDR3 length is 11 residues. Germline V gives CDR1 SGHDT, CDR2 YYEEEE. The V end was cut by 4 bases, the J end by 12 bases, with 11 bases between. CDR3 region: CASSLRDWQFF. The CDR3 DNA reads TGTGCCAGCAGCCTAAGGGACTGGCAGTTCTTC.

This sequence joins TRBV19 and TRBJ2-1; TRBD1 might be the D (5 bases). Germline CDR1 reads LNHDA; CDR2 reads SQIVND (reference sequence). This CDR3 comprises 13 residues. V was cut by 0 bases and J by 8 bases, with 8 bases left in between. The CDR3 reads CASSIEDSYEQFF. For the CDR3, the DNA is TGTGCCAGTAGTATAGAAGACAGCTATGAGCAGTTCTTC.

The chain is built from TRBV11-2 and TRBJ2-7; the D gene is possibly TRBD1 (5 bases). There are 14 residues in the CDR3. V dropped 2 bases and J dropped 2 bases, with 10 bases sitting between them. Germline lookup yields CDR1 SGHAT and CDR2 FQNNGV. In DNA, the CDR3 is TGTGCCAGCAGCTTATCCGCAGGGACCTACGAGCAGTACTTC. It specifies CASSLSAGTYEQYF.

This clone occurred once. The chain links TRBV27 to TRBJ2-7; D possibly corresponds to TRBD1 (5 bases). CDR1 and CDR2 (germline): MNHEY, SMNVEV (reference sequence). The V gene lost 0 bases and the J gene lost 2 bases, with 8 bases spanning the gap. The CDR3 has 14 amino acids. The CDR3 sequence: CASSLSPGTYEQYF. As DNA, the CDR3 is TGTGCCAGCAGTTTATCTCCAGGGACCTACGAGCAGTACTTC.

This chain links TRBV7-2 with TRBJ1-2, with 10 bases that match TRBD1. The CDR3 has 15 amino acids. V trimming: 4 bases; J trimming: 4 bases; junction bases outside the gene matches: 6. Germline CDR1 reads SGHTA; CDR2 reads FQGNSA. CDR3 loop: CASSSMDRGFYGYTF. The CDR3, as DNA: TGTGCCAGCAGCTCCATGGACAGGGGGTTCTATGGCTACACCTTC.

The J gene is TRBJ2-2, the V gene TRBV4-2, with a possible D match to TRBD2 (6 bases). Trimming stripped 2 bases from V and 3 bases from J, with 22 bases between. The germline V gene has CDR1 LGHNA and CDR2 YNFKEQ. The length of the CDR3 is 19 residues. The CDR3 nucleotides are TGTGCCAGCAGCCAATTTTCTTCCGTGGTGCGGGGCTACACCGGGGAGCTGTTTTTT. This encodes CASSQFSSVVRGYTGELFF.

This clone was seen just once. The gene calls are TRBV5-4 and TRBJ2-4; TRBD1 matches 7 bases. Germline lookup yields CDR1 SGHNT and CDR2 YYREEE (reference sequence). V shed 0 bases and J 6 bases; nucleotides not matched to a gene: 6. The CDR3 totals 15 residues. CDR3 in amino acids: CASSLVTGQGNIQYF. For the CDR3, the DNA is TGTGCCAGCAGCTTGGTGACAGGGCAGGGAAACATTCAGTACTTC.

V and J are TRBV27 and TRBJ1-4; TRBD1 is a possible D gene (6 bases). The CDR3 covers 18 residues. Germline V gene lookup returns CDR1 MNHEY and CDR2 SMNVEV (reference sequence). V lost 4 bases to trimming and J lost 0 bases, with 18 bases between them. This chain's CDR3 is CASSSAGQTFTTNEKLFF. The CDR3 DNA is TGTGCCAGCAGTTCGGCCGGACAGACCTTTACAACTAATGAAAAACTGTTTTTT.

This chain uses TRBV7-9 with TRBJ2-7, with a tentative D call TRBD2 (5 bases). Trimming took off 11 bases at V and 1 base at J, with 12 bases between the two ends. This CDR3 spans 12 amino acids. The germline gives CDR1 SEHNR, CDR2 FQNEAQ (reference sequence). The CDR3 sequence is CAGRGASYEQYF. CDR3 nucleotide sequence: TGTGCCGGCCGGGGTGCATCCTACGAGCAGTACTTC.

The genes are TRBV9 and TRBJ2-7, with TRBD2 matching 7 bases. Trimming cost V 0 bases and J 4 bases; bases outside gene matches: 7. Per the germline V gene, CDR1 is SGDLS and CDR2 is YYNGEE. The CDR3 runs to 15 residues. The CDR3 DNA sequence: TGTGCCAGCAGCGTAGGCGGTAGCGGGTTATACGAGCAGTACTTC. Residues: CASSVGGSGLYEQYF.

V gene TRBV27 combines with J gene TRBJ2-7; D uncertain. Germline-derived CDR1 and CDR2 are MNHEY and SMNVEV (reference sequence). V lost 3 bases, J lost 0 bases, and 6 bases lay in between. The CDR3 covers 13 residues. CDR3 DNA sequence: TGTGCCAGCAGTTTTAGTAGCTCCTACGAGCAGTACTTC. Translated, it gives CASSFSSSYEQYF.

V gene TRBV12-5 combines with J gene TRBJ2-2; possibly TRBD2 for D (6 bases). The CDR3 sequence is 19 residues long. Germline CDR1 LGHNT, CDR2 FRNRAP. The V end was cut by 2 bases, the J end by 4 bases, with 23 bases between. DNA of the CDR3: TGTGCTAGTGGTTTGTTCTTAGGGACTCCTCATCTATTCACCGGGGAGCTGTTTTTT. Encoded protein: CASGLFLGTPHLFTGELFF.

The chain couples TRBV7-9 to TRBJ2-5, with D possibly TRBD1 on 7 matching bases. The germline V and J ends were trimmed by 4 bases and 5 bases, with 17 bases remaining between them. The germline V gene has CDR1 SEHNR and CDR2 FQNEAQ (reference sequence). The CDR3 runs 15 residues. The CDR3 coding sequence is TGTGCCAGCAGCTCAACAACAGGGGCGGGGGAGACCCAGTACTTC. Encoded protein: CASSSTTGAGETQYF. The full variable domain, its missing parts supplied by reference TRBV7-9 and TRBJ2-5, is DTGVSQNPRHKITKRGQNVTFRCDPISEHNRLYWYRQTLGQGPEFLTYFQNEAQLEKSRLLSDRFSAERPKGSFSTLEIQRTEQGDSAMYLCASSSTTGAGETQYFGPGTRLLVL.

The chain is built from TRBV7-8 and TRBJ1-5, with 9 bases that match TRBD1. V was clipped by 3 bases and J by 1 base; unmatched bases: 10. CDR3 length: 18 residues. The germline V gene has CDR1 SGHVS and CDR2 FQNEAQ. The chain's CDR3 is CASSFSVETGGSNQPQHF. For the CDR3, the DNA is TGTGCCAGCAGCTTCTCGGTTGAGACAGGGGGGAGCAATCAGCCCCAGCATTTT.

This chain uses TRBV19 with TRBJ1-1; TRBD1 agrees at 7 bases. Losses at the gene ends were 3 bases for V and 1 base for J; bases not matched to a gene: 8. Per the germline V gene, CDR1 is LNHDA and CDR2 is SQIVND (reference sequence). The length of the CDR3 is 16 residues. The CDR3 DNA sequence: TGTGCCAGTAGTATTATACAGGGGACGTGGAACACTGAAGCTTTCTTT. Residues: CASSIIQGTWNTEAFF.